The 29 T cell receptor beta chains given below trace back to one sample, sequenced in a study of shared clonotypes between healthy human individuals. Clones were read by immunoSEQ multiplex PCR, and TCRdb kept only the in-frame ones, dropping some. The profile shows about half a million clones, about 72% of them singletons. Sample: PBMCs. These receptor sequences come from a middle-aged woman in good health. Some clones in this sample may be carry-over from other donors' samples.

The CDR3 region has the DNA TGTGCCAGCAAGTGGGGGGCGACGGGCGAGCAGTACTTC. Protein: CASKWGATGEQYF. The chain combines TRBV25-1 with TRBJ2-7; perhaps D is TRBD1 or TRBD2 (6 bases each). Per germline, CDR1 MGHDK and CDR2 SYGVNS. The CDR3 totals 13 residues. The V end lost 7 bases, the J end lost 6 bases, and 16 bases lay between the germline ends.

This clone was seen a handful of times. This rearrangement joins TRBV5-4 to TRBJ2-7, with 8 bases lining up with TRBD2. This CDR3 region has 13 residues. The junction had 1 base not matched to a gene; V was cut back by 4 bases and J by 1 base. Germline V gives CDR1 SGHNT, CDR2 YYREEE (reference sequence). Here the CDR3 DNA reads TGTGCCAGCAGCCAGCGGGGGTCCTACGAGCAGTACTTC. It codes for CASSQRGSYEQYF.

This clone has a handful of counts. The V gene is TRBV2, the J gene TRBJ1-2; weak D call: TRBD1 (6 bases). V gave up 6 bases and J gave up 5 bases, with 7 bases separating them. The CDR3 is 11 residues long. Germline CDR1 and CDR2: SNHLY and FYNNEI. CDR3: CASSGQYGYTF. In nucleotides, the CDR3 is TGTGCCAGCAGCGGACAGTATGGCTACACCTTC.

The rearrangement uses TRBV2 and TRBJ2-5, with 7 positions matching TRBD2. CDR3 size: 16 residues. Germline CDR1 and CDR2: SNHLY and FYNNEI. The junction had 12 bases not matched to a gene; V was cut back by 6 bases and J by 2 bases. In DNA, the CDR3 is TGTGCCAGCAGGAGGGGAGGCGGGAGTCTTCAAGAGACCCAGTACTTC. This sequence encodes CASRRGGGSLQETQYF.

The chain links TRBV5-1 to TRBJ2-1; 12 bases are shared with TRBD2. This CDR3 is 15 amino acids long. V shed 6 bases and J 9 bases; nucleotides not matched to a gene: 10. Germline V gene lookup returns CDR1 SGHRS and CDR2 YFSETQ. CDR3 amino acids: CASTSTSGSFIEQFF. The CDR3 coding sequence is TGCGCCAGCACCTCGACTAGCGGGAGCTTTATTGAGCAGTTCTTC.

This chain connects TRBV14 to TRBJ2-1; 11 positions agree with TRBD2. Per the germline V gene, CDR1 is SGHDN and CDR2 is FVKESK. Losses at the gene ends were 1 base for V and 4 bases for J; bases not matched to a gene: 3. The CDR3 runs 16 residues. The CDR3 loop is CASSQVTSGIYNEQFF. CDR3 nucleotide sequence: TGTGCCAGCAGCCAAGTGACTAGCGGGATATACAATGAGCAGTTCTTC.

The V call is TRBV6-1, the J call TRBJ2-3; 8 positions agree with TRBD2. Germline CDR1 MNHNS, CDR2 SASEGT. The ends lost 4 bases at V and 5 bases at J; junction bases unmatched: 5. This CDR3 is 14 amino acids long. In nucleotides, the CDR3 is TGTGCCAGCAGTGGGAGGGCGGGGGGAGATACGCAGTATTTT. It specifies CASSGRAGGDTQYF.

Points on this clone: Germline and junction disagree at one end, which may indicate a read error. This chain connects TRBV6-1 to TRBJ1-2, with D possibly being TRBD1 (6 bases). The CDR3 spans 16 residues. Germline values: CDR1 MNHNS, CDR2 SASEGT. DNA for the CDR3: TGTGCCAGCAGTGAAGGGTCACCGGACAGACTCTATGGCTGCACCTTC. Translated, it gives CASSEGSPDRLYGCTF.

The chain carries TRBV20-1 and TRBJ1-1; maybe TRBD1 (5 bases). Germline V lookup: CDR1 DFQATT, CDR2 SNEGSKA (reference sequence). There are 11 residues in the CDR3. Deletions cut 5 bases from V and 7 bases from J, with 11 bases between. CDR3 sequence: CSARRQSEAFF. As DNA, the CDR3 is TGCAGTGCTCGCCGACAGAGTGAAGCTTTCTTT.

This sequence joins TRBV4-2 and TRBJ2-3; the D gene is possibly TRBD2 (6 bases). Germline loops: CDR1 LGHNA, CDR2 YNFKEQ. V shed 1 base and J shed 0 bases, with 8 bases lying between them. CDR3 length: 15 residues. The CDR3: CASSQGTTSTDTQYF. CDR3 DNA: TGTGCCAGCAGCCAAGGGACTACTAGCACAGATACGCAGTATTTT.

There are a few counts of this clone. The chain is built from TRBV28 and TRBJ1-5; tentative D call: TRBD1 (6 bases). The CDR3 contains 14 residues. Per germline, CDR1 MDHEN and CDR2 SYDVKM. Trimming stripped 7 bases from V and 9 bases from J, with 19 bases between. CDR3 nucleotides: TGTGCCAGCACTAAACAGGGAAGGGGCCTGCCCCAGCATTTT. This encodes CASTKQGRGLPQHF.

The chain recombines TRBV30 with TRBJ2-5; D ambiguous. Deletions cut 1 base from V and 5 bases from J, with 11 bases between. The CDR3 contains 13 residues. Germline V CDR1 and CDR2: GTSNPN, SVGIG (reference sequence). The CDR3 reads CAWSAEAWETQYF. CDR3 nucleotide sequence: TGTGCCTGGAGTGCTGAGGCCTGGGAGACCCAGTACTTC.

On this clone itself: This may arise from a read error, as a much more abundant clone is one base away. The missing conserved phenylalanine or tryptophan at the end of this CDR3 makes a read error likely. The chain couples TRBV2 to TRBJ1-2, with D perhaps TRBD1 (6 bases). Germline values: CDR1 SNHLY, CDR2 FYNNEI. V lost 7 bases, J lost 8 bases, and 20 bases lay in between. The length of the CDR3 is 14 residues. CDR3 residues: CASIWDTVGGGYTL. CDR3 nucleotide sequence: TGTGCCAGCATCTGGGACACCGTAGGGGGGGGCTACACCCTC.

The J gene is TRBJ2-3, the V gene TRBV5-8, with TRBD2 identical over 10 bases. CDR1 and CDR2 (germline): SGHTS, YDEGEE. CDR3 length equals 17 residues. J was trimmed by 4 bases and V by 0 bases; bases with no gene match: 8. For the CDR3, the DNA is TGTGCCAGCAGCTTGGCCAGGCTAGCGGGAGTAGCAGATACGCAGTATTTT. Protein sequence: CASSLARLAGVADTQYF.

The rearrangement joins TRBV19 to TRBJ2-7; D perhaps matches TRBD2 (7 bases). CDR1 is LNHDA and CDR2 is SQIVND in the germline V gene (reference sequence). This CDR3 comprises 17 residues. Trimming shortened V by 3 bases and J by 5 bases, and 23 bases separated the two germline ends. The CDR3 here is CASSMGGASGIKDEQYF. The DNA for the CDR3 is TGTGCCAGTAGTATGGGGGGGGCGAGCGGGATAAAGGACGAGCAGTACTTC.

The chain uses TRBV30 and TRBJ2-2; 7 nucleotides line up with TRBD1. Trimming removed 2 bases from V and 5 bases from J; junction bases left unmatched: 5. This CDR3 has 14 amino acids. The germline CDR1 and CDR2 sequences are GTSNPN and SVGIG (reference sequence). Here the CDR3 DNA reads TGTGCCTGGAGTACCGGGACAGTGACCGGGGAGCTGTTTTTT. Translated, it gives CAWSTGTVTGELFF.

The V and J genes are TRBV30 and TRBJ1-1; D uncertain. This CDR3 is 14 amino acids long. V lost 3 bases, J lost 0 bases, and 11 bases lay in between. CDR1 is GTSNPN, CDR2 SVGIG, per germline (reference sequence). The CDR3 reads CAWSRTVMNTEAFF. The CDR3 DNA follows: TGTGCCTGGAGCAGGACGGTTATGAACACTGAAGCTTTCTTT.

This clone was picked up a small number of times. The rearrangement links TRBV6-1 to TRBJ2-4; D unclear. The length of the CDR3 is 14 residues. Trimming took 8 bases from V and 8 from J, leaving 19 bases between them. Germline V CDR1 and CDR2: MNHNS, SASEGT. The CDR3 protein is CASGPMRFGDIQYF. The CDR3 DNA follows: TGTGCCAGCGGCCCGATGAGGTTTGGGGACATTCAGTACTTC.

V and J are TRBV6-1 and TRBJ2-7; D unclear. Trimming took off 0 bases at V and 10 bases at J, with 7 bases between the two ends. This CDR3 has 11 residues. Per germline, CDR1 MNHNS and CDR2 SASEGT. The CDR3 region has the DNA TGTGCCAGCAGTGAAGCCACCACCCAGTACTTC. As protein: CASSEATTQYF.

Comments on this clone: A far larger clone differs by one base, so this is likely a read error. The V and J genes are TRBV30 and TRBJ2-5; D not certain. The germline gives CDR1 GTSNPN, CDR2 SVGIG (reference sequence). There are 12 residues in the CDR3. The CDR3 DNA reads TGTGCCTGGGGTGTACAGCAAGAGACCCAGTACTTC. Translating it yields CAWGVQQETQYF.

The rearrangement joins TRBV7-9 to TRBJ2-1; D unclear. CDR3 length: 17 amino acids. Trimming cost V 3 bases and J 0 bases, with 15 bases left between them. The germline gives CDR1 SEHNR, CDR2 FQNEAQ (reference sequence). The CDR3 region has the DNA TGTGCCAGCAGCTTGGGATCAGCCAGTGACTCCTACAATGAGCAGTTCTTC. This codes for CASSLGSASDSYNEQFF.

The chain has TRBV4-1 and TRBJ1-5; D remains unclear. The CDR3 is 13 amino acids. CDR1 is MGHRA and CDR2 is YSYEKL in the germline V gene. V gave up 0 bases and J gave up 8 bases, with 8 bases separating them. The CDR3 reads CASSQDLGKPQHF. The CDR3 coding sequence is TGCGCCAGCAGCCAAGATTTGGGCAAGCCCCAGCATTTT.

The chain has TRBV5-1 and TRBJ2-7; 8 positions agree with TRBD1. This CDR3 has 16 amino acids. The junction had 10 bases not matched to a gene; V was cut back by 0 bases and J by 5 bases. CDR1 and CDR2 (germline): SGHRS, YFSETQ. Written as DNA, the CDR3 is TGCGCCAGCAGCTTGGCCGTGGACAGGGTGGGGGACGAGCAGTACTTC. Translating gives CASSLAVDRVGDEQYF.

In its sample, this clone was seen many times. CDR3 in amino acids: CSVEPSRTDTQYF. DNA for the CDR3: TGCAGCGTTGAACCTTCCAGGACAGATACGCAGTATTTT. The chain recombines TRBV29-1 with TRBJ2-3; D call uncertain. Trimming stripped 2 bases from V and 3 bases from J, with 9 bases between. This CDR3 has 13 residues. Germline-derived CDR1 and CDR2 are SQVTM and ANQGSEA.

This chain connects TRBV19 to TRBJ1-2; 9 bases match TRBD1. The ends lost 6 bases at V and 4 bases at J; junction bases unmatched: 3. CDR1 is LNHDA, CDR2 SQIVND, per germline (reference sequence). This CDR3 is 13 amino acids long. The CDR3 spells CASRDRGSYGYTF. The CDR3, as DNA: TGTGCCAGTAGGGACAGGGGATCCTATGGCTACACCTTC.

The chain employs TRBV5-1 and TRBJ2-7; 9 bases are shared with TRBD1. This CDR3 is built from 14 residues. After removal of 3 bases from V and 7 bases from J, the junction contained 8 bases not matched to a gene. In germline, CDR1 is SGHRS, CDR2 YFSETQ. Here the CDR3 reads CASSWGDREEEQYF. The CDR3, as DNA: TGCGCCAGCAGCTGGGGGGACAGGGAGGAGGAGCAGTACTTC.

The V gene is TRBV28, the J gene TRBJ2-1; D gene unclear. Trimming stripped 3 bases from V and 4 bases from J, with 10 bases between. Germline-derived CDR1 and CDR2 are MDHEN and SYDVKM. The CDR3 length is 14 residues. The CDR3 is CASSLSRVYNEQFF. CDR3 DNA: TGTGCCAGCAGTTTGTCCAGAGTATACAATGAGCAGTTCTTC.

In its sample, this clone was seen once. The chain couples TRBV7-9 to TRBJ2-7; D might be TRBD2 (5 bases). The CDR3 has 14 residues. Trimming removed 1 base at V and 3 bases at J, with 10 bases between. The germline CDR1 and CDR2 sequences are SEHNR and FQNEAQ (reference sequence). In DNA form, the CDR3 reads TGTGCCAGCAGCTTAGGGCCAGCGGACTACGAGCAGTACTTC. The encoded protein is CASSLGPADYEQYF.

J is TRBJ2-1 and V is TRBV25-1, with TRBD2 identical over 10 bases. After removal of 10 bases from V and 10 bases from J, the junction contained 19 bases not matched to a gene. CDR3 length: 16 amino acids. Looked up from germline, CDR1 is MGHDK and CDR2 is SYGVNS. The CDR3: CATQTPIAGGLREQFF. CDR3 nucleotide sequence: TGTGCCACCCAGACCCCCATAGCGGGAGGACTGAGGGAGCAGTTCTTC.